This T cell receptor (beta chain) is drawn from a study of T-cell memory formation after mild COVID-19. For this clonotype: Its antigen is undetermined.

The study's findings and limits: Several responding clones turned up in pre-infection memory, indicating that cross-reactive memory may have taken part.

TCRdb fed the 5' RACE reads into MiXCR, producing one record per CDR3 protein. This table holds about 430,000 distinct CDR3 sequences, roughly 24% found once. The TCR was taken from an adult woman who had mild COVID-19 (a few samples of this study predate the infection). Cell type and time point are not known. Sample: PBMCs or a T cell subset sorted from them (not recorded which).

The CDR3 DNA follows: TGCGCCAGCAGCTTGGCTCCTTTCAACCGGGACGGGTATAATTCACCCCTCCACTTT. It is translated as CASSLAPFNRDGYNSPLHF. The chain links TRBV5-1 to TRBJ1-6; tentative D call: TRBD1 (5 bases). The CDR3 runs to 19 residues. The V end was cut by 0 bases, the J end by 4 bases, with 20 bases between. Germline lookup yields CDR1 SGHRS and CDR2 YFSETQ.